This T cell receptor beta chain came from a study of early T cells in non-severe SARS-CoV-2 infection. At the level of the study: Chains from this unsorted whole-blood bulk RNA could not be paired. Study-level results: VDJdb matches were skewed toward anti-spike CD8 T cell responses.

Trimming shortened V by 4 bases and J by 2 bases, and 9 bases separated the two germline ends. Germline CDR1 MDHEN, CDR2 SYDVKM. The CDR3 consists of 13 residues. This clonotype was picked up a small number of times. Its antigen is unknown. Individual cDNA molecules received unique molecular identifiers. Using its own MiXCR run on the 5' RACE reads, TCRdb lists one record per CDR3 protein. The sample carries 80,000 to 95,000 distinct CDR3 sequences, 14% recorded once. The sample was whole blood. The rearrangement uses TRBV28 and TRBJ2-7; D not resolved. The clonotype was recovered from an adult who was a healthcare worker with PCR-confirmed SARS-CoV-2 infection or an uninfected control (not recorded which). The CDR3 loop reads CASSSDVAYEQYF. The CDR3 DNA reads TGTGCCAGCAGTTCCGACGTCGCCTACGAGCAGTACTTC.